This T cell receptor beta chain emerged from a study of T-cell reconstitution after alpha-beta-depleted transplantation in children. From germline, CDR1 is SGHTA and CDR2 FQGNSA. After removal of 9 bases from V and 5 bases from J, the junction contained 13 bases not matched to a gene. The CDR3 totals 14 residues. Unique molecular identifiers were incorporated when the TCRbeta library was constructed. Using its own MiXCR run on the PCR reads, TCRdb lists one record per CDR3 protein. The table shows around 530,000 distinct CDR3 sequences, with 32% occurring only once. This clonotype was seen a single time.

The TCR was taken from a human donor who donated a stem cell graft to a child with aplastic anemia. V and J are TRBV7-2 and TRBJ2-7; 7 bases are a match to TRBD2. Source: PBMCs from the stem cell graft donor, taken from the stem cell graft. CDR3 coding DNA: TGTGCCAGTTCCCCAGTTAGCGGGCTCAACGAGCAGTACTTC. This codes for CASSPVSGLNEQYF.